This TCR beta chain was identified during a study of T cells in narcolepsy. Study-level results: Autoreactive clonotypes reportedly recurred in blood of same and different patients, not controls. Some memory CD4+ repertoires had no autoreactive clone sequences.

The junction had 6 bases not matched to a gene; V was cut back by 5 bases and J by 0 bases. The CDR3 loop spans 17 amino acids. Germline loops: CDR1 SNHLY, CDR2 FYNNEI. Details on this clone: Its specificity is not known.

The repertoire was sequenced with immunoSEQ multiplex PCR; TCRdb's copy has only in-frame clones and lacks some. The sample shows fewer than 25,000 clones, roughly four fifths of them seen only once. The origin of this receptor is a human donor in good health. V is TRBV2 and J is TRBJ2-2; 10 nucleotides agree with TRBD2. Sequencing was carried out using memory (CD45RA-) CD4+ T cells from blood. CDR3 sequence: CASSIPLAGANTGELFF. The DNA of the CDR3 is TGTGCCAGCAGTATACCTCTAGCGGGGGCGAACACCGGGGAGCTGTTTTTT. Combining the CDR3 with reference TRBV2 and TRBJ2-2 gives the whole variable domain EPEVTQTPSHQVTQMGQEVILRCVPISNHLYFYWYRQILGQKVEFLVSFYNNEISEKSEIFDDQFSVERPDGSNFTLKIRSTKLEDSAMYFCASSIPLAGANTGELFFGEGSRLTVL.